The rows below give T cell receptor beta chains drawn from one sample of a study of blood T cells in healthy people across ages. TCRdb re-called the 5' RACE reads with MiXCR, one entry per CDR3 protein. This sample carries 600,000 to 900,000 distinct CDR3 sequences, more than 25% of them seen once, and the ten largest clones take 2.5% to 3.5%. This same sample was also taken into another study, of T cells of mothers and their children.

The sequencing sample was made of blood. These TCRs come from a boy younger than 18 in good health. CDR3s include the opening cysteine and the closing phenylalanine or tryptophan. A D gene is named only where the DNA matches it firmly. Rows may omit the clone size; those that give it use once, few, many or a size class.

CDR3 DNA | CDR3 protein | D gene | J gene | V gene | clone size
TGTGCCATCAGTGAGGGGGGTTTAGCGGGGACAGTTGTCTACGAGCAGTACTTC | CAISEGGLAGTVVYEQYF | . | TRBJ2-7 | TRBV10-3 | .
TGTGCCAGCGGAGAGGGGGGACTGGCCACTGAAGCTTTCTTT | CASGEGGLATEAFF | . | TRBJ1-1 | TRBV6-1 | .
TGTGCCAGCAGCTTCCCTTCGGGGAACACTGAAGCTTTCTTT | CASSFPSGNTEAFF | . | TRBJ1-1 | TRBV28 | .
TGTGCCAGCAGCCTAAATTCCGGGACATACAATGAGCAGTTCTTC | CASSLNSGTYNEQFF | . | TRBJ2-1 | TRBV7-2 | .
TGTGCCATCCGAGAGATTTCAACAGATACGCAGTATTTT | CAIREISTDTQYF | . | TRBJ2-3 | TRBV10-3 | .
TGTGCCATCAGCCCCGGGACAAGGAGCTCCTACGAGCAGTACTTC | CAISPGTRSSYEQYF | . | TRBJ2-7 | TRBV10-3 | few
TGTGCCAGTGGGGGGCGCGAATATGGCTACACCTTC | CASGGREYGYTF | . | TRBJ1-2 | TRBV28 | .
TGTGCCAGCAGCCGGTTGGGGGCAGCCCAAGAGACCCAGTACTTC | CASSRLGAAQETQYF | . | TRBJ2-5 | TRBV7-2 | few
TGCGCCAGCAGCGGTGGACGGGGAGGCACTGAAGCTTTCTTT | CASSGGRGGTEAFF | . | TRBJ1-1 | TRBV5-1 | few
TGTGCCAGCAGTGTCCCCGGGACAGAGGAGCAGTTCTTC | CASSVPGTEEQFF | TRBD1 | TRBJ2-1 | TRBV12-3/TRBV12-4 | few
TGCGCCAGCAGCCGTACAGGAGGAAGAGATGGAAACACCATATATTTT | CASSRTGGRDGNTIYF | . | TRBJ1-3 | TRBV5-1 | .
TGTGCCAGCAGCCAAGAAGGGGGGGTTGGCTACACCTTC | CASSQEGGVGYTF | . | TRBJ1-2 | TRBV3-1 | .
TGTGCCAGCGGGACAGGTTACGAGCAGTACTTC | CASGTGYEQYF | TRBD1 | TRBJ2-7 | TRBV3-1 | .
TGCGCCAGCAGCTATCAGGGGGCGCGTTCCTACGAGCAGTACTTC | CASSYQGARSYEQYF | TRBD1 | TRBJ2-7 | TRBV5-1 | .
TGTGCCAGCAGTTATTTACAGACCTCTAATGAAAAACTGTTTTTT | CASSYLQTSNEKLFF | . | TRBJ1-4 | TRBV6-5 | .
TGCAGCGTTGAAAGCGGGGTACCCTACGAGCAGTACTTC | CSVESGVPYEQYF | TRBD2 | TRBJ2-7 | TRBV29-1 | once
TGTGCCAGCAGCGTAGATGGAAGGGAGACCCAGTACTTC | CASSVDGRETQYF | . | TRBJ2-5 | TRBV9 | .
TGTGCCAGCAGTCTTCCGACTAGCGGGGGCCGCGGGACCCAGTACTTC | CASSLPTSGGRGTQYF | TRBD2 | TRBJ2-5 | TRBV6-1 | few
TGTGCCAGCAGCCCTGGGGCCGGCACAGATACGCAGTATTTT | CASSPGAGTDTQYF | . | TRBJ2-3 | TRBV3-1 | .
TGTGCCAGCAGTCCCCCGGGGGACCTAGCCAAAAACATTCAGTACTTC | CASSPPGDLAKNIQYF | . | TRBJ2-4 | TRBV6-6 | few
TGTGCCAGCAGCCCATCCACAGGGGGTCCCTATGGCTACACCTTC | CASSPSTGGPYGYTF | TRBD1 | TRBJ1-2 | TRBV9 | .
TGTGCCAGCAGCTTAGAAAGCCGGGAGACCCAGTACTTC | CASSLESRETQYF | . | TRBJ2-5 | TRBV7-9 | few
TGTGCCAGCAGGGAAGGTCGTGCGAACTATGGCTACACCTTC | CASREGRANYGYTF | . | TRBJ1-2 | TRBV2 | .
TGTGCCAGCAGCGTCCCAGTAGCGGGAACGAACACCGGGGAGCTGTTTTTT | CASSVPVAGTNTGELFF | TRBD2 | TRBJ2-2 | TRBV9 | .
TGTGCCAGCAGCTTAGTGGTCGGGCCCTACGAGCAGTACTTC | CASSLVVGPYEQYF | . | TRBJ2-7 | TRBV11-2 | many
TGTGCCAGCAGTTATTGGGGAGCTGAAGCTTTCTTT | CASSYWGAEAFF | . | TRBJ1-1 | TRBV12-3/TRBV12-4 | few
TGTGCCAGCAGTGACAGCACCTACGAGCAGTACTTC | CASSDSTYEQYF | . | TRBJ2-7 | TRBV28 | .
TGTGCCAGCATGGAGACAGGGTCTTACGAGCAGTACTTC | CASMETGSYEQYF | TRBD1 | TRBJ2-7 | TRBV2 | .
TGTGCCACCGCAAGAGAAGACAGTTCCTACGAGCAGTACTTC | CATAREDSSYEQYF | . | TRBJ2-7 | TRBV15 | few
TGTGCCAGCAGTTACGAGGGCCCAGGGGCGAATGATGAAAAACTGTTTTTT | CASSYEGPGANDEKLFF | . | TRBJ1-4 | TRBV6-5 | .
TGCGCCAGCAGCCAAGATCGCCCGGATACGCAGTATTTT | CASSQDRPDTQYF | . | TRBJ2-3 | TRBV4-1 | .
TGTGCCAGCAGTGAAGACGGGGAAAGGGGCTACACCTTC | CASSEDGERGYTF | . | TRBJ1-2 | TRBV6-1 | few
TGTGCCAGCAGCTTGAGCGGGGGGATTGCCTACAATGAGCAGTTCTTC | CASSLSGGIAYNEQFF | TRBD2 | TRBJ2-1 | TRBV7-3 | few
TGTGCCAGCAGTTACTGGGGCGGGGGCGTCCCCTGGTCAGGTACCGGGGAGCTGTTTTTT | CASSYWGGGVPWSGTGELFF | . | TRBJ2-2 | TRBV6-2/TRBV6-3 | few
TGCAGTGCTACGGGACTCCTCCCCTATGAAAAACTGTTTTTT | CSATGLLPYEKLFF | . | TRBJ1-4 | TRBV20-1 | .
TGCAGTGCTAAATCCCCCTCCGGGGCTAGCGGAAGCTCCGGTGAGCAGTTCTTC | CSAKSPSGASGSSGEQFF | TRBD2 | TRBJ2-1 | TRBV20-1 | .
TGTGCCAGCAGTCCCGGGACACTCTCCTACAATGAGCAGTTCTTC | CASSPGTLSYNEQFF | . | TRBJ2-1 | TRBV27 | .
TGCAGTGCTAGTCAGGATTTGGGCAATCAGCCCCAGCATTTT | CSASQDLGNQPQHF | . | TRBJ1-5 | TRBV20-1 | .
TGTGCCAGCAGCGCGGGACCCCGTTTGACAGATACGCAGTATTTT | CASSAGPRLTDTQYF | . | TRBJ2-3 | TRBV7-9 | few
TGCAGTGCGGGACGGGGGTCGGGGAACACTGAAGCTTTCTTT | CSAGRGSGNTEAFF | . | TRBJ1-1 | TRBV20-1 | .
TGTGCCAGCAGTGAATCGGCAGGGGCCTACGAGCAGTACTTC | CASSESAGAYEQYF | . | TRBJ2-7 | TRBV25-1 | .
TGCGCCAGCAGTGGGAAGGGAAATACGCAGTATTTT | CASSGKGNTQYF | . | TRBJ2-3 | TRBV25-1 | .
TGTGCCAGCAGCGGCTCCTCGAGCTCCTACAATGAGCAGTTCTTC | CASSGSSSSYNEQFF | . | TRBJ2-1 | TRBV7-2 | .
TGTGCCACAGGAAGGGGGGGCGCGAATTACGAGCAGTACTTC | CATGRGGANYEQYF | . | TRBJ2-7 | TRBV15 | few
TGTGCCAGCAGTAAGACAGGGGGCACTGAAGCTTTCTTT | CASSKTGGTEAFF | TRBD1 | TRBJ1-1 | TRBV12-3/TRBV12-4 | few
TGCAGTGCTAGAGACTGGATCACAGATACGCAGTATTTT | CSARDWITDTQYF | . | TRBJ2-3 | TRBV20-1 | many